Listed below are T cell receptor beta chains from one sample, sequenced in a study of Ad26.COV2.S vaccination and SARS-CoV-2 variants. The method was immunoSEQ multiplex PCR; TCRdb's version includes in-frame clones alone and lacks a portion of them. The sample shows some 400,000 clones, roughly 90% of them seen only once. The input for sequencing was peripheral blood, taken in a trial of Ad26.COV2.S vaccine versus placebo. These receptors all stem from a person between 18 and 60 years old who received the Ad26.COV2.S COVID-19 vaccine or a placebo. Each CDR3 is given with its conserved first and last residue. The D gene is left open where the match is weak. Clone size is shown for a subset of rows, as once, few, many or a class of expanded clone.

v_gene,j_gene,d_gene,abundance,CDR3nt,CDR3aa
TRBV28,TRBJ1-2,.,.,TGTGCCAGCAGTTTATGGACCATAGTCGGGGGGGATGGCTACACCTTC,CASSLWTIVGGDGYTF
TRBV4-1,TRBJ1-6,TRBD1,.,TGCGCCAGCAGCCCCGGGACAGGAGGTTCACCCCTCCACTTT,CASSPGTGGSPLHF
TRBV7-9,TRBJ1-4,.,.,TGTGCCAGCAGCTCACGGACGCAGAATGAAAAACTGTTTTTT,CASSSRTQNEKLFF
TRBV28,TRBJ1-2,.,.,TGTGCCAGCAGCTGGGACGGCGAATACTATGGCTACACCTTC,CASSWDGEYYGYTF
TRBV11-2,TRBJ2-1,.,.,TGTGCCAGCAGGACTTACAATGAGCAGTTCTTC,CASRTYNEQFF
TRBV7-9,TRBJ2-7,.,.,TGTGCCAGCAGCTTAACGGGCTCCGAGCAGTACTTC,CASSLTGSEQYF
TRBV7-2,TRBJ1-5,.,.,TGTGCCAGCAGCTTAGCTGGGATCAATCAGCCCCAGCATTTT,CASSLAGINQPQHF
TRBV7-2,TRBJ1-5,.,.,TGTGCCAGCAGCTTCGGGACGTATCAGCCCCAGCATTTT,CASSFGTYQPQHF
TRBV28,TRBJ2-3,TRBD2,.,TGTGCCAGCAGCCTAGGGACTAGCGGACCAGATACGCAGTATTTT,CASSLGTSGPDTQYF
TRBV19,TRBJ2-7,.,.,TGTGCCACCCGCGTAACTGGCGGATCCTACGAGCAGTACTTC,CATRVTGGSYEQYF
TRBV14,TRBJ1-5,.,.,TGTGCCAGCAGCCAATTCTCGCAGGGCGCCCAGCATTTT,CASSQFSQGAQHF
TRBV5-1,TRBJ2-7,.,.,TGCGCCAGCAGCTTGGAAGAGGCGGCAGTCGGCGAGCAGTACTTC,CASSLEEAAVGEQYF
TRBV27,TRBJ1-5,.,.,TGTGCCAGCAGTTTCGGGGGCCGGGGCCAGCCCCAGCATTTT,CASSFGGRGQPQHF
TRBV4-1,TRBJ1-6,.,.,TGCGCCAGCAGCCAAGGTCGGCCCGACAGAAGCTCCTATAATTCACCCCTCCACTTT,CASSQGRPDRSSYNSPLHF
TRBV28,TRBJ2-7,TRBD2,.,TGTGCCAGCAGTTCCCCAGGGACTAGCGGGACGTCCTACGAGCAGTACTTC,CASSSPGTSGTSYEQYF
TRBV30,TRBJ1-4,.,.,TGTGCCTTACAGGGCCGGGAAAAACTGTTTTTT,CALQGREKLFF
TRBV7-9,TRBJ2-3,TRBD2,.,TGTGCCAGCACCTTAGAGGGAGGGTCGGATACGCAGTATTTT,CASTLEGGSDTQYF
TRBV28,TRBJ2-7,TRBD1,.,TGTGCCAGCAGTTTTAGTTACCGGGACAGGGGCTACGAGCAGTACTTC,CASSFSYRDRGYEQYF
TRBV24-1,TRBJ2-7,.,.,TGTGCCACCAGTGAGGGGGGGACAGGCCGACGTAGCTCCTACGAGCAGTACTTC,CATSEGGTGRRSSYEQYF
TRBV19,TRBJ2-1,.,.,TGTGCCAGTAAGACAGCCTACAATGAGCAGTTCTTC,CASKTAYNEQFF
TRBV7-2,TRBJ2-3,TRBD2,.,TGTGCCAGCAGCGCATGGACTAGCGGGGGCACAGATACGCAGTATTTT,CASSAWTSGGTDTQYF
TRBV18,TRBJ2-1,.,few,TGTGCCAGCTCCCTTCAGGTATACAATGAGCAGTTCTTC,CASSLQVYNEQFF
TRBV5-5,TRBJ1-1,.,.,TGTGCCAGCAGCTCCGGCGGGTACATGAACACTGAAGCTTTCTTT,CASSSGGYMNTEAFF
TRBV29-1,TRBJ2-2,TRBD2,.,TGCAGCGTTGGGGTTAGCGGGCCAACCGGGGAGCTGTTTTTT,CSVGVSGPTGELFF
TRBV7-2,TRBJ1-1,.,.,TGTGCCAGCAGCCCTCCGAGTGGGACCTCAAACACTGAAGCTTTCTTT,CASSPPSGTSNTEAFF
TRBV6-1,TRBJ1-2,.,.,TGTGCCAGCAGTGAAGGGTCTGGGGGGTCAGGCTATGGCTACACCTTC,CASSEGSGGSGYGYTF
TRBV2,TRBJ2-3,.,.,TGTGCCAGCGCGGGGGACAGGCACCCTTCAGATACGCAGTATTTT,CASAGDRHPSDTQYF
TRBV5-1,TRBJ2-5,.,once,TGCGCCAGCAGCCAACGGGTTGGGGGTAGAGAGACCCAGTACTTC,CASSQRVGGRETQYF
TRBV11-3,TRBJ2-7,.,.,TGTGCCAGCAGCCCGCAGGCTACTGCGGAGCAGTACTTC,CASSPQATAEQYF
TRBV7-3,TRBJ1-1,.,.,TGTGCCAGCAGCTTAGGGAGGATTCTGAACACTGAAGCTTTCTTT,CASSLGRILNTEAFF
TRBV5-1,TRBJ2-1,TRBD2,.,TGCGCCAGCAGCTTTGCTAGCGGGAGCTCCTACAATGAGCAGTTCTTC,CASSFASGSSYNEQFF
TRBV18,TRBJ1-4,.,.,TGTGCCAGCAGACAGGACACAACTAATGAAAAACTGTTTTTT,CASRQDTTNEKLFF
TRBV9,TRBJ2-1,.,.,TGTGCCAGCAGCACAGATTGGGGTGAGCAGTTCTTC,CASSTDWGEQFF
TRBV9,TRBJ2-7,.,.,TGTGCCAGCAGCGGGGGCTTGGACATTTCCTACGAGCAGTACTTC,CASSGGLDISYEQYF
TRBV7-8,TRBJ2-5,TRBD2,.,TGTGCCAGCAGCAATAGCGGGAGCAGAGAGACCCAGTACTTC,CASSNSGSRETQYF
TRBV6-4,TRBJ2-5,TRBD2,.,TGTGCCAGCAGTGACTCAATGCCGGCGAGCGGGAGTGAACAAGAGACCCAGTACTTC,CASSDSMPASGSEQETQYF
TRBV5-4,TRBJ1-2,TRBD1,.,TGTGCCAGCAGCCCCCGGGACAGGGCAAACTATGGCTACACCTTC,CASSPRDRANYGYTF
TRBV6-2/TRBV6-3,TRBJ1-2,.,.,TGTGCCAGCAGTTCCCAACGACAGACTAACTATGGCTACACCTTC,CASSSQRQTNYGYTF
TRBV28,TRBJ2-7,.,.,TGTGCCAGCCGGTTGACTACGACCTACGAGCAGTACTTC,CASRLTTTYEQYF
TRBV5-1,TRBJ2-7,.,.,TGCGCCAGCAGCTTGGGGGCAGGGGAAGCCGAGCAGTACTTC,CASSLGAGEAEQYF
TRBV2,TRBJ1-1,.,.,TGTGCCAGCATTCCCAGCATCGTGAACACTGAAGCTTTCTTT,CASIPSIVNTEAFF
TRBV19,TRBJ2-3,.,.,TGTGCCAGTAGTGCCTCCGGGACCAACCGGGGGACGCAGTATTTT,CASSASGTNRGTQYF
TRBV13,TRBJ2-1,TRBD1,.,TGTGCCACCGCGGTGGCAAGGGACAGCAACAATGAGCAGTTCTTC,CATAVARDSNNEQFF
TRBV7-2,TRBJ1-1,.,.,TGTGCCAGCAGCTTGAGGGTATCTTCTGAAGCTTTCTTT,CASSLRVSSEAFF
TRBV3-1/TRBV3-2,TRBJ1-2,TRBD1,.,TGTGCCAGCAGCCAACCTGGGACAGGCGGCTATGGCTACACCTTC,CASSQPGTGGYGYTF
TRBV6-2/TRBV6-3,TRBJ1-1,TRBD1,.,TGTGCCAGCAGTTGGGACAGCTTCACTGAAGCTTTCTTT,CASSWDSFTEAFF
TRBV9,TRBJ2-3,.,once,TGTGCCAGCAGCGTAGAGACAGTCCCCACAGATACGCAGTATTTT,CASSVETVPTDTQYF
TRBV3-1/TRBV3-2,TRBJ2-2,.,.,TGTGCCAGCAGCCCCGTACTAGGGGTCGGGGAGCTGTTTTTT,CASSPVLGVGELFF
TRBV19,TRBJ1-2,.,.,TGTGCCAGTAGTAAAGATGGCTACACCTTC,CASSKDGYTF
TRBV3-1/TRBV3-2,TRBJ2-1,.,.,TGTGCCAGCAGCCACGGGTGGAATGAGCAGTTCTTC,CASSHGWNEQFF
TRBV5-4,TRBJ2-1,TRBD2,.,TGTGCCAGCAGCTTGGAAGCGGGAAACCACAATGAGCAGTTCTTC,CASSLEAGNHNEQFF
TRBV5-1,TRBJ2-5,.,.,TGCGCCAGCAGCCCCGCAAGGGGGGATATCGAGACCCAGTACTTC,CASSPARGDIETQYF